Listed here are 23 T cell receptor beta chains from one sample, sequenced in a study of siplizumab effects on memory and regulatory T cells. Over a period of 6 days at 37 degrees C, the mixed lymphocyte reaction cells were cocultured. Repertoires were generated with immunoSEQ multiplex PCR, while TCRdb's copy carries only in-frame clones and drops some. The sample shows 2,500 to 3,500 clones, 49% of them seen only once. These receptors lack a known antigen. Sequenced sample: CFSE-low (dividing) CD4+ T cells sorted from an allogeneic mixed lymphocyte reaction. These receptors came from a human donor in good health; the cells came from an allogeneic mixed lymphocyte reaction.

The chain couples TRBV11-2 to TRBJ2-1; D may be TRBD2 (6 bases). This CDR3 is built from 16 residues. The V and J ends lost 4 bases and 4 bases respectively, with 17 bases between them. Germline V gene lookup returns CDR1 SGHAT and CDR2 FQNNGV. The CDR3 sequence is CASSYMRRGPYNEQFF. CDR3 nucleotides: TGTGCCAGCAGCTACATGAGGAGGGGACCGTACAATGAGCAGTTCTTC. Complete variable domain (other parts from reference TRBV11-2 and TRBJ2-1): EAGVAQSPRYKIIEKRQSVAFWCNPISGHATLYWYQQILGQGPKLLIQFQNNGVVDDSQLPKDRFSAERLKGVDSTLKIQPAKLEDSAVYLCASSYMRRGPYNEQFFGPGTRLTVL.

The chain uses TRBV9 and TRBJ2-2; either TRBD1 or TRBD2 may fit D (5 bases each). The CDR3 extends over 16 amino acids. The V and J ends lost 0 bases and 3 bases respectively, with 12 bases between them. The germline gives CDR1 SGDLS, CDR2 YYNGEE. The CDR3 region is CASSVGGTSHTGELFF. CDR3 DNA: TGTGCCAGCAGCGTAGGTGGGACCTCGCACACCGGGGAGCTGTTTTTT. Drawing the rest from reference TRBV9 and TRBJ2-2, the complete variable domain is DSGVTQTPKHLITATGQRVTLRCSPRSGDLSVYWYQQSLDQGLQFLIQYYNGEERAKGNILERFSAQQFPDLHSELNLSSLELGDSALYFCASSVGGTSHTGELFFGEGSRLTVL.

This clone ranks as large (0.1 to 1%). The J gene is TRBJ1-2, the V gene TRBV7-9, with a tentative D call TRBD1 (6 bases). V was pared by 3 bases and J by 7 bases, with 9 bases between. The CDR3 consists of 12 residues. Germline V lookup: CDR1 SEHNR, CDR2 FQNEAQ (reference sequence). The CDR3 protein is CASSFTGFGYTF. The CDR3 bases are TGTGCCAGCAGCTTCACAGGGTTTGGCTACACCTTC. Based on the CDR3 plus reference TRBV7-9 and TRBJ1-2, the full variable domain is DTGVSQNPRHKITKRGQNVTFRCDPISEHNRLYWYRQTLGQGPEFLTYFQNEAQLEKSRLLSDRFSAERPKGSFSTLEIQRTEQGDSAMYLCASSFTGFGYTFGSGTRLTVV.

On this clone itself: The junction differs from germline at one of its ends, possibly a read error. V usage is TRBV7-7 and J usage is TRBJ2-5, with a tentative D call TRBD1 (5 bases). This CDR3 comprises 16 residues. CDR1 and CDR2 (germline): SSHAT, FNYEAQ (reference sequence). The CDR3 region is CASSHLIDSPQETQYF. The CDR3 nucleotides are TGTGCTAGCAGCCATCTCATAGACAGCCCCCAAGAGACCCAGTACTTC.

The chain has TRBV27 and TRBJ2-7; D is perhaps TRBD1 (6 bases). V was clipped by 1 base and J by 3 bases, with 7 bases between them. Germline CDR1 reads MNHEY; CDR2 reads SMNVEV (reference sequence). The CDR3 has 13 amino acids. The CDR3, as DNA: TGTGCCAGCAGTTTATTAGGGGGCTACGAGCAGTACTTC. It codes for CASSLLGGYEQYF.

In its sample, this clone was seen a few times. The chain links TRBV27 to TRBJ1-5, with 8 nucleotides matching TRBD1. CDR1 and CDR2 from the germline V gene are MNHEY and SMNVEV (reference sequence). The V and J ends lost 6 bases and 7 bases, in that order; junction bases with no gene match: 5. This CDR3 is 13 amino acids long. The CDR3 loop is CASRKTGVQPQHF. CDR3 sequence (DNA): TGTGCCAGCAGAAAGACAGGGGTGCAGCCCCAGCATTTT.

This chain joins TRBV10-3 and TRBJ1-3; D not resolved. V shed 10 bases and J shed 3 bases, with 13 bases lying between them. The CDR3 sequence is 13 residues long. CDR1 is ENHRY, CDR2 SYGVKD, per germline. The CDR3 spells CATGVNLGNTIYF. In DNA form, the CDR3 reads TGTGCCACTGGGGTGAATCTTGGAAACACCATATATTTT.

This clone was counted between two and nine times. The rearrangement joins TRBV30 to TRBJ2-3; 9 nucleotides align to TRBD2. CDR1 is GTSNPN, CDR2 SVGIG, per germline (reference sequence). The ends lost 0 bases at V and 0 bases at J; junction bases unmatched: 10. The CDR3 length is 18 residues. The CDR3 DNA follows: TGTGCCTGGAGTGTACCTGGCGGGGGGGGTCCTAGCACAGATACGCAGTATTTT. This gives the protein CAWSVPGGGGPSTDTQYF.

This chain connects TRBV7-3 to TRBJ2-3; D remains ambiguous. Trimming cost V 3 bases and J 3 bases, with 7 bases left between them. The germline CDR1 and CDR2 sequences are SGHTA and FQGTGA. This CDR3 has 13 amino acids. CDR3 sequence reads: CASSLYRTDTQYF. CDR3 coding DNA: TGTGCCAGCAGCTTGTATCGGACAGATACGCAGTATTTT.

This sequence joins TRBV11-2 and TRBJ2-2; the match to TRBD2 covers 10 bases. The J segment lost 8 bases and the V segment lost 5 bases, leaving 14 bases of the junction unmatched. The CDR3 is made up of 17 amino acids. CDR1 and CDR2 from the germline V gene are SGHAT and FQNNGV. The CDR3 region has the DNA TGTGCCAGCAGCCGTATTAGCGGGGGGATCCGCCGGGGGGAGCTGTTTTTT. It yields the protein CASSRISGGIRRGELFF.

This clone was recorded a few times. The chain uses TRBV6-5 and TRBJ1-2; weak D call: TRBD1 (5 bases). This CDR3 is built from 13 residues. V was shortened by 5 bases and J by 3 bases, with 10 bases between the two germline ends. Per the germline V gene, CDR1 is MNHEY and CDR2 is SVGAGI. The CDR3 nucleotides read TGTGCCAGCAGTCGTACAGGCGACTATGGCTACACCTTC. This codes for CASSRTGDYGYTF.

The V and J genes are TRBV13 and TRBJ1-6; D call uncertain. Trimming removed 6 bases at V and 2 bases at J, with 11 bases between. CDR1 and CDR2 (germline): PRHDT, FYEKMQ (reference sequence). The CDR3 is 15 residues long. CDR3 DNA sequence: TGTGCCAGCAGGGACGGATCAACCTATAATTCACCCCTCCACTTT. It codes for CASRDGSTYNSPLHF.

V is TRBV4-3 and J is TRBJ1-5, with TRBD1 as a possible D gene (5 bases). Germline V lookup: CDR1 LGHNA, CDR2 YSLEER. CDR3 length: 15 residues. Trimming removed 0 bases from V and 4 bases from J, with 10 bases in between. The CDR3 here is CASSQETRGNQPQHF. CDR3 in DNA: TGCGCCAGCAGCCAAGAGACTCGGGGGAATCAGCCCCAGCATTTT.

V gene TRBV5-1 combines with J gene TRBJ2-3; 9 bases are shared with TRBD2. V trimming: 4 bases; J trimming: 7 bases; junction bases outside the gene matches: 10. Germline CDR1 is SGHRS and CDR2 is YFSETQ. The CDR3 loop spans 15 amino acids. The CDR3 nucleotides are TGCGCCAGCAGCCCACCAGCGGGGGGAGGGAATACGCAGTATTTT. Its protein is CASSPPAGGGNTQYF.

The J gene is TRBJ1-3, the V gene TRBV13; 7 bases fit TRBD1. Germline trimming cut 0 bases from V and 4 bases from J; bases unmatched to any gene: 6. Germline CDR1 and CDR2: PRHDT and FYEKMQ (reference sequence). This CDR3 region has 16 residues. The CDR3 sequence: CASSLGDRVGGNTIYF. In nucleotides, the CDR3 is TGTGCCAGCAGCTTAGGAGACAGGGTTGGGGGAAACACCATATATTTT. The variable domain in full, completed from reference TRBV13 and TRBJ1-3, reads AAGVIQSPRHLIKEKRETATLKCYPIPRHDTVYWYQQGPGQDPQFLISFYEKMQSDKGSIPDRFSAQQFSDYHSELNMSSLELGDSALYFCASSLGDRVGGNTIYFGEGSWLTVV.

This clone showed up just a few times. The genes are TRBV5-1 and TRBJ2-2; 8 nucleotides agree with TRBD2. The V and J ends lost 6 bases and 3 bases, in that order; junction bases with no gene match: 10. Germline CDR1 SGHRS, CDR2 YFSETQ. The CDR3 contains 16 residues. Here the CDR3 DNA reads TGCGCCAGCACCCTAACGGGGGGGCAAGACACCGGGGAGCTGTTTTTT. It encodes CASTLTGGQDTGELFF.

This rearrangement joins TRBV7-8 to TRBJ2-1, with D perhaps matching TRBD2 (5 bases). The CDR3 extends over 17 amino acids. CDR1 and CDR2 (germline): SGHVS, FQNEAQ. The ends were cut back, 0 bases at V and 0 bases at J, with 12 bases in the middle. DNA for the CDR3: TGTGCCAGCAGCTTAGCGATTGGACTGAGCTCCTACAATGAGCAGTTCTTC. Translated, it gives CASSLAIGLSSYNEQFF.

CDR3 loop: CASSHNPRNTGELFF. The CDR3 DNA follows: TGCGCCAGCAGCCATAATCCGAGGAACACCGGGGAGCTGTTTTTT. The V gene is TRBV5-1, the J gene TRBJ2-2; no firm D call. The V end was cut by 4 bases, the J end by 1 base, with 11 bases between. The CDR3 covers 15 residues. CDR1 is SGHRS, CDR2 YFSETQ, per germline. Using reference TRBV5-1 and TRBJ2-2 for the parts outside the CDR3, the full variable domain is KAGVTQTPRYLIKTRGQQVTLSCSPISGHRSVSWYQQTPGQGLQFLFEYFSETQRNKGNFPGRFSGRQFSNSRSEMNVSTLELGDSALYLCASSHNPRNTGELFFGEGSRLTVL.

This chain links TRBV11-1 with TRBJ1-1, with 8 bases matching TRBD1. The CDR3 covers 16 residues. Germline CDR1 reads SGHAT; CDR2 reads FQDESV (reference sequence). V was clipped by 3 bases and J by 1 base; unmatched bases: 7. This CDR3 reads CASSLTPGTGNTEAFF. The CDR3 nucleotides are TGTGCCAGCAGCTTGACCCCCGGGACAGGGAACACTGAAGCTTTCTTT. The complete variable domain, with remaining parts taken from reference TRBV11-1 and TRBJ1-1, reads EAEVAQSPRYKITEKSQAVAFWCDPISGHATLYWYRQILGQGPELLVQFQDESVVDDSQLPKDRFSAERLKGVDSTLKIQPAELGDSAMYLCASSLTPGTGNTEAFFGQGTRLTVV.

This clone has only a few counts. The rearrangement joins TRBV27 to TRBJ1-2; 10 bases are a match to TRBD1. Germline loops: CDR1 MNHEY, CDR2 SMNVEV (reference sequence). Losses at the gene ends were 5 bases for V and 9 bases for J; bases not matched to a gene: 9. CDR3 length equals 14 residues. CDR3 nucleotide sequence: TGTGCCAGCAGTCTCTCCGGGACAGGGGCGAGCTACACCTTC. As protein: CASSLSGTGASYTF.

This clone was seen a few times. CDR3 sequence: CASSSRQNSPLHF. CDR3 DNA: TGTGCCAGCAGTTCCCGACAGAATTCACCCCTCCACTTT. This sequence joins TRBV6-5 and TRBJ1-6; tentatively, D is TRBD1 (5 bases). The germline V and J ends were trimmed by 4 bases and 7 bases, with 8 bases remaining between them. The germline V gene has CDR1 MNHEY and CDR2 SVGAGI. The CDR3 extends over 13 amino acids.

The V and J genes are TRBV5-1 and TRBJ1-4; D is perhaps TRBD1 (6 bases). CDR1 and CDR2 from the germline V gene are SGHRS and YFSETQ. V was cut by 5 bases and J by 3 bases, with 17 bases left in between. The CDR3 has 16 amino acids. This chain's CDR3 is CASSLQGIGSNEKLFF. CDR3 in DNA: TGCGCCAGCAGTCTACAGGGAATCGGGTCTAATGAAAAACTGTTTTTT.

This clone was counted a few times. The genes are TRBV20-1 and TRBJ1-1; D ambiguous. The germline V and J ends were trimmed by 3 bases and 2 bases, with 4 bases remaining between them. The length of the CDR3 is 11 residues. Per the germline V gene, CDR1 is DFQATT and CDR2 is SNEGSKA (reference sequence). CDR3 sequence reads: CSARPNTEAFF. As DNA, the CDR3 is TGCAGTGCTAGGCCCAACACTGAAGCTTTCTTT.